The rows below give T cell receptor beta chains drawn from one sample of a study of CD8 T cells in ankylosing spondylitis. A single record per CDR3 protein comes from TCRdb applying MiXCR to the 5' RACE reads. The data show 670,000 or so distinct CDR3 sequences, roughly 20% seen once. The specimen sequenced was blood, either unsorted or a sorted T cell fraction (not recorded which). These receptors were obtained from a male donor with ankylosing spondylitis. Each CDR3 is given without its conserved first and last residue. Fields, in order: J gene, V gene, CDR3 protein.

TRBJ2-1	TRBV6-5	ASSYSGVGAGQQF
TRBJ2-2	TRBV5-1	ASGLVAGENGELF
TRBJ2-7	TRBV25-1	ASSTRARSEQY
TRBJ1-2	TRBV5-1	ASSITGLVYGYT
TRBJ2-1	TRBV5-1	ASSPTGLAGENEQF
TRBJ2-5	TRBV2	ASSGTDQETQY
TRBJ2-1	TRBV14	ASSQAPYLDDNEQF
TRBJ2-1	TRBV20-1	SARDHTSGAYNEQF
TRBJ2-7	TRBV30	AWSVGGTYEQY
TRBJ1-1	TRBV15	ATSRDVRRTNTEAF
TRBJ2-1	TRBV6-5	ASSYSSGAYNEQF
TRBJ1-1	TRBV7-9	ASSLRDRADGAF
TRBJ2-2	TRBV7-2	ASSPKIWQGELF
TRBJ1-1	TRBV6-5	ASSYSSGLNTEAF
TRBJ1-1	TRBV24-1	ATSRGRNTEAF
TRBJ2-7	TRBV6-2/TRBV6-3	ASRKGGSTYEQY
TRBJ2-7	TRBV4-3	ASSQATASTRYEQY
TRBJ1-1	TRBV20-1	SATDPWTGTEAF
TRBJ2-6	TRBV20-1	SAPRLAGGPSGANVLT
TRBJ1-2	TRBV10-1	ASSEVKGRERGYT
TRBJ2-1	TRBV29-1	SVEGRDRYNEQF
TRBJ2-7	TRBV15	ATSRDRPGDRPPGEQY
TRBJ2-3	TRBV7-6	ASSLRVPTDTQY
TRBJ2-1	TRBV18	ASSPQVAGGPFEQF
TRBJ1-1	TRBV5-6	ASSLIRGNTEAF
TRBJ1-1	TRBV29-1	SVVPGGAEAF
TRBJ1-6	TRBV4-2	ASSHAQGQGISPLH
TRBJ2-1	TRBV7-8	ASSSLAGGANEQF
TRBJ2-1	TRBV14	ASSQDLGTVYNEQF
TRBJ1-2	TRBV4-2	ASSQAQGVNYGYT
TRBJ2-3	TRBV28	ASSPHIAGVGDTQY
TRBJ2-1	TRBV20-1	SARGFMTDYNEQF
TRBJ1-2	TRBV15	ATSRDRNRAVGGYT
TRBJ2-7	TRBV18	ASGGTRGEQY
TRBJ2-3	TRBV7-2	ASSFGGGGPQY
TRBJ2-3	TRBV7-2	ASRGIGTDTQY
TRBJ2-5	TRBV20-1	SARDLPGQPEETQY
TRBJ1-5	TRBV6-6	ASNGGDGQPQH
TRBJ2-7	TRBV25-1	ASRIDREGEQY
TRBJ1-1	TRBV5-1	ASRYEFQGGTEAF
TRBJ2-7	TRBV5-1	ASSLAEGGGYEQY
TRBJ2-3	TRBV12-3/TRBV12-4	ASRTSGATDTQY
TRBJ2-6	TRBV3-1	ASSQDPGNPNSGANVLT
TRBJ2-2	TRBV9	ASSPTRLAGLNTGELF
TRBJ2-1	TRBV12-3/TRBV12-4	ASSLGLAGTDEQF
TRBJ2-1	TRBV5-4	ASSLGSLLQAGAYNEQF
TRBJ2-7	TRBV4-1	ASSQTSTGVYEQY
TRBJ2-1	TRBV29-1	SVEDQGAINNEQF
TRBJ2-1	TRBV12-3/TRBV12-4	AISLDSLGPGANNEQF
TRBJ2-7	TRBV4-1	ASSQDRTEDEQY
TRBJ1-1	TRBV5-6	ASSTRTDPGTEAF
TRBJ2-7	TRBV29-1	SVQGSSNEQY
TRBJ2-4	TRBV6-2/TRBV6-3	ASSRPDGRGIQY